Listed below are T cell receptor beta chains from one sample, sequenced in a study of shared clonotypes between healthy human individuals. Libraries were prepared by immunoSEQ multiplex PCR; TCRdb keeps only in-frame clonotypes and omits some of them. The sample holds some 300,000 clones, around four fifths seen once. The sequenced sample consisted of memory CD4+ T cells sorted from blood. The receptors derive from a man aged 30 to 39 in good health. CDR3s include the opening cysteine and the closing phenylalanine or tryptophan. Each record gives: CDR3 length, D gene, V gene, J gene, clone size, CDR3 DNA, CDR3 protein. The D gene is left open where the match is weak. A clone size is listed for some rows: how often the clone was seen (once, few, many), or a class if it is expanded.

cdr3_length: 15
d_call: TRBD1
v_call: TRBV27
j_call: TRBJ2-1
clone_size: .
cdr3_nt: TGTGCCAGCAGCCCCGCCGGGACAGGGGAGAATGAGCAGTTCTTC
cdr3_aa: CASSPAGTGENEQFF

cdr3_length: 13
d_call: .
v_call: TRBV28
j_call: TRBJ1-2
clone_size: .
cdr3_nt: TGTGCCAGCAGTGGCCGATCTAACTATGGCTACACCTTC
cdr3_aa: CASSGRSNYGYTF

cdr3_length: 13
d_call: .
v_call: TRBV19
j_call: TRBJ1-5
clone_size: .
cdr3_nt: TGTGCCAGTAGTACGGGTCCACGGCAGCCCCAGCATTTT
cdr3_aa: CASSTGPRQPQHF

cdr3_length: 13
d_call: .
v_call: TRBV9
j_call: TRBJ1-5
clone_size: few
cdr3_nt: TGTGCCAGCAGTCGGGGGGAGAATCAGCCCCAGCATTTT
cdr3_aa: CASSRGENQPQHF

cdr3_length: 15
d_call: .
v_call: TRBV7-9
j_call: TRBJ2-3
clone_size: .
cdr3_nt: TGTGCCAGCAGCTCCAATACTGGGGGCACAGATACGCAGTATTTT
cdr3_aa: CASSSNTGGTDTQYF

cdr3_length: 13
d_call: TRBD2
v_call: TRBV6-1
j_call: TRBJ2-1
clone_size: once
cdr3_nt: TGTGCCAGCAAACCCACTAGCGGGTGGGAGCAGTTCTTC
cdr3_aa: CASKPTSGWEQFF

cdr3_length: 17
d_call: TRBD2
v_call: TRBV28
j_call: TRBJ2-5
clone_size: once
cdr3_nt: TGTGCCAGCACCTCACGACTAGCGGGAGAGGTACAAGAGACCCAGTACTTC
cdr3_aa: CASTSRLAGEVQETQYF

cdr3_length: 14
d_call: TRBD2
v_call: TRBV19
j_call: TRBJ2-1
clone_size: .
cdr3_nt: TGTGCCAGTAGTCCCCGGACTAGCTACAATGAGCAGTTCTTC
cdr3_aa: CASSPRTSYNEQFF

cdr3_length: 19
d_call: .
v_call: TRBV6-1
j_call: TRBJ2-4
clone_size: .
cdr3_nt: TGTGCCAGCAGTGAAGTTGTAACGGGACACAGGAAAATTGGGAACATTCAGTACTTC
cdr3_aa: CASSEVVTGHRKIGNIQYF

cdr3_length: 15
d_call: .
v_call: TRBV2
j_call: TRBJ1-5
clone_size: .
cdr3_nt: TGTGCCAGCAGTGAAGATACGGCTGGAAATCAGCCCCAGCATTTT
cdr3_aa: CASSEDTAGNQPQHF

cdr3_length: 15
d_call: .
v_call: TRBV5-1
j_call: TRBJ2-1
clone_size: .
cdr3_nt: TGCGCCAGCAGCTTCGTACGACAGGTCTACAATGAGCAGTTCTTC
cdr3_aa: CASSFVRQVYNEQFF

cdr3_length: 15
d_call: .
v_call: TRBV4-3
j_call: TRBJ2-1
clone_size: .
cdr3_nt: TGCGCCAGCAGCCAAGAGAGATTTGGGACAAATCAGGAGTTCTTC
cdr3_aa: CASSQERFGTNQEFF

cdr3_length: 13
d_call: .
v_call: TRBV5-5
j_call: TRBJ1-1
clone_size: once
cdr3_nt: TGTGCCAGCAGCCGTGGGGTGAACACTGAAGCTTTCTTT
cdr3_aa: CASSRGVNTEAFF

cdr3_length: 14
d_call: .
v_call: TRBV6-1
j_call: TRBJ1-5
clone_size: .
cdr3_nt: TGTGCCAGCAGTGGAGGTGGTATCAGGCAGCCCCAGCATTTT
cdr3_aa: CASSGGGIRQPQHF

cdr3_length: 14
d_call: TRBD2
v_call: TRBV4-1
j_call: TRBJ2-7
clone_size: .
cdr3_nt: TGCGCCAGCAGCCCCGGACTAGCGCCCTACGAGCAGTACTTC
cdr3_aa: CASSPGLAPYEQYF

cdr3_length: 19
d_call: TRBD1
v_call: TRBV7-6
j_call: TRBJ1-5
clone_size: .
cdr3_nt: TGTGCCAGCAGTCATCAAGGGACAGACAAACCGATAATCAATCAGCCCCAGCATTTT
cdr3_aa: CASSHQGTDKPIINQPQHF

cdr3_length: 18
d_call: .
v_call: TRBV18
j_call: TRBJ2-7
clone_size: .
cdr3_nt: TGTGCCAGCTCGACCTCAACTCCTCGTGGGCAGGGGGGTTACGAGCAGTACTTC
cdr3_aa: CASSTSTPRGQGGYEQYF

cdr3_length: 17
d_call: TRBD1
v_call: TRBV28
j_call: TRBJ1-4
clone_size: .
cdr3_nt: TGTGCCAGCAGTTCACTTCACTTAACAGGGGTGGATGAAAAACTGTTTTTT
cdr3_aa: CASSSLHLTGVDEKLFF

cdr3_length: 14
d_call: TRBD1
v_call: TRBV18
j_call: TRBJ2-5
clone_size: .
cdr3_nt: TGTGCCAGCTCACCGCAACAGGGGTCGGAGACCCAGTACTTC
cdr3_aa: CASSPQQGSETQYF

cdr3_length: 16
d_call: .
v_call: TRBV27
j_call: TRBJ1-5
clone_size: .
cdr3_nt: TGTGCCAGCAGTTTGATCCCTCCTTATAGCAATCAGCCCCAGCATTTT
cdr3_aa: CASSLIPPYSNQPQHF

cdr3_length: 15
d_call: TRBD1
v_call: TRBV5-1
j_call: TRBJ1-1
clone_size: .
cdr3_nt: TGCGCCAGCAGCGATACTCGGGACAGCGGAGTGCTGGCTTTCTTT
cdr3_aa: CASSDTRDSGVLAFF

cdr3_length: 14
d_call: TRBD2
v_call: TRBV7-3
j_call: TRBJ2-1
clone_size: .
cdr3_nt: TGTGCCAGCAGCGAAGGGGGGACTAGCGTTGAGCAGTTCTTC
cdr3_aa: CASSEGGTSVEQFF

cdr3_length: 13
d_call: .
v_call: TRBV5-1
j_call: TRBJ2-1
clone_size: .
cdr3_nt: TGCGCCAGCCAGAGGGGCGCCTACAATGAGCAGTTCTTC
cdr3_aa: CASQRGAYNEQFF

cdr3_length: 15
d_call: TRBD2
v_call: TRBV13
j_call: TRBJ2-1
clone_size: .
cdr3_nt: TGTGCCAGCAGCCCCAGGGCGGGAGGCTACAATGAGCAGTTCTTC
cdr3_aa: CASSPRAGGYNEQFF

cdr3_length: 17
d_call: .
v_call: TRBV5-6
j_call: TRBJ2-2
clone_size: .
cdr3_nt: TGTGCCAGCAGCTTGTTGAAAAAGGGGAAGAACACCGGGGAGCTGTTTTTT
cdr3_aa: CASSLLKKGKNTGELFF

cdr3_length: 15
d_call: TRBD2
v_call: TRBV7-9
j_call: TRBJ2-1
clone_size: .
cdr3_nt: TGTGCCAGCAGCCTCGGGGATACTAGCGGTAATGAGCAGTTCTTC
cdr3_aa: CASSLGDTSGNEQFF

cdr3_length: 12
d_call: .
v_call: TRBV15
j_call: TRBJ1-3
clone_size: .
cdr3_nt: TGTGCCACCAGTACAGATGGAAACACCATATATTTT
cdr3_aa: CATSTDGNTIYF

cdr3_length: 15
d_call: .
v_call: TRBV7-2
j_call: TRBJ2-4
clone_size: .
cdr3_nt: TGTGCCAGCAGCCTAAACACCCAAGGGAGAAACATTCAGTACTTC
cdr3_aa: CASSLNTQGRNIQYF

cdr3_length: 13
d_call: .
v_call: TRBV2
j_call: TRBJ2-7
clone_size: .
cdr3_nt: TGTGCCAGCAGTGACACGAATAAGCACGAGCAGTACTTC
cdr3_aa: CASSDTNKHEQYF

cdr3_length: 12
d_call: .
v_call: TRBV7-9
j_call: TRBJ2-7
clone_size: .
cdr3_nt: TGTGCCAGCAGTTTAACTCCCTACGAGCAGTACTTC
cdr3_aa: CASSLTPYEQYF

cdr3_length: 14
d_call: .
v_call: TRBV19
j_call: TRBJ2-5
clone_size: .
cdr3_nt: TGTGCCAGTCAGAATTGGCAGAGGAAGGAGACCCAGTACTTC
cdr3_aa: CASQNWQRKETQYF

cdr3_length: 14
d_call: .
v_call: TRBV4-1
j_call: TRBJ1-2
clone_size: .
cdr3_nt: TGCGCCAGCAGCCAAGGACAGGCCAACTATGGCTACACCTTC
cdr3_aa: CASSQGQANYGYTF

cdr3_length: 16
d_call: .
v_call: TRBV7-8
j_call: TRBJ2-3
clone_size: .
cdr3_nt: TGTGCCAGCAGCTTAGGTCGTTTTGCGGGCACAGATACGCAGTATTTT
cdr3_aa: CASSLGRFAGTDTQYF

cdr3_length: 14
d_call: TRBD1
v_call: TRBV18
j_call: TRBJ2-5
clone_size: .
cdr3_nt: TGTGCCAGCTCACCAAGGACAGGGAAAGAGACCCAGTACTTC
cdr3_aa: CASSPRTGKETQYF

cdr3_length: 17
d_call: TRBD1
v_call: TRBV7-2
j_call: TRBJ1-3
clone_size: .
cdr3_nt: TGTGCCAGCAGCCGGGACAGGGTGGTACTTGGTGGAAACACCATATATTTT
cdr3_aa: CASSRDRVVLGGNTIYF

cdr3_length: 14
d_call: TRBD2
v_call: TRBV7-2
j_call: TRBJ2-5
clone_size: .
cdr3_nt: TGTGCCAGCAGCCCGGGACTAGCGGAAGAGACCCAGTACTTC
cdr3_aa: CASSPGLAEETQYF

cdr3_length: 14
d_call: .
v_call: TRBV7-9
j_call: TRBJ2-7
clone_size: .
cdr3_nt: TGTGCCAGCAGACCCCCAGGGAACACCTACGAGCAGTACTTC
cdr3_aa: CASRPPGNTYEQYF

cdr3_length: 12
d_call: .
v_call: TRBV29-1
j_call: TRBJ1-5
clone_size: .
cdr3_nt: TGCAGCGTTGGTGGGGGCGCTCAGCCCCAGCATTTT
cdr3_aa: CSVGGGAQPQHF

cdr3_length: 14
d_call: .
v_call: TRBV18
j_call: TRBJ2-5
clone_size: .
cdr3_nt: TGTGCCAGCTCACCCCGCGCGCAGGGCGCGACCCAGTACTTC
cdr3_aa: CASSPRAQGATQYF

cdr3_length: 16
d_call: .
v_call: TRBV18
j_call: TRBJ1-1
clone_size: once
cdr3_nt: TGTGCCAGCTCACCAGGGCGGTCGGGGACGGGCACTGAAGCTTTCTTT
cdr3_aa: CASSPGRSGTGTEAFF

cdr3_length: 12
d_call: .
v_call: TRBV2
j_call: TRBJ2-4
clone_size: .
cdr3_nt: TGTGCCAGCAGTGAATATGGGGGCATTCAGTACTTC
cdr3_aa: CASSEYGGIQYF

cdr3_length: 15
d_call: .
v_call: TRBV29-1
j_call: TRBJ2-5
clone_size: .
cdr3_nt: TGCAGCACGACGTCGACAGGAGCAACCGAAGAGACCCAGTACTTC
cdr3_aa: CSTTSTGATEETQYF

cdr3_length: 16
d_call: TRBD2
v_call: TRBV7-3
j_call: TRBJ2-1
clone_size: .
cdr3_nt: TGTGCCAGCAGCTTAACTGGCGGGAGGGCCGTCAATGAGCAGTTCTTC
cdr3_aa: CASSLTGGRAVNEQFF

cdr3_length: 14
d_call: TRBD2
v_call: TRBV18
j_call: TRBJ2-6
clone_size: .
cdr3_nt: TGTGCCAGCTCACCAAGGGAGGGGTCCAACGTCCTGACTTTC
cdr3_aa: CASSPREGSNVLTF

cdr3_length: 13
d_call: .
v_call: TRBV7-9
j_call: TRBJ1-5
clone_size: .
cdr3_nt: TGTGCCAGCAGCTTAGACTACTATCAGCCCCAGCATTTT
cdr3_aa: CASSLDYYQPQHF

cdr3_length: 17
d_call: TRBD2
v_call: TRBV7-6
j_call: TRBJ2-5
clone_size: .
cdr3_nt: TGTGCCAGCAGCGGACGACTAGCGGGAGCCCAGGAGGAGACCCAGTACTTC
cdr3_aa: CASSGRLAGAQEETQYF

cdr3_length: 14
d_call: .
v_call: TRBV9
j_call: TRBJ1-6
clone_size: few
cdr3_nt: TGTGCCAGCAGCATCCTCGGGGATAATTCACCCCTCCACTTT
cdr3_aa: CASSILGDNSPLHF

cdr3_length: 12
d_call: .
v_call: TRBV10-2
j_call: TRBJ2-7
clone_size: .
cdr3_nt: TGCGCCAGCGGCATCGGGAGCTACGAGCAGTACTTC
cdr3_aa: CASGIGSYEQYF

cdr3_length: 15
d_call: .
v_call: TRBV5-5
j_call: TRBJ2-7
clone_size: once
cdr3_nt: TGTGCCAGCAGCTTGGTAGGGGACCCGTTATACGAGCAGTACTTC
cdr3_aa: CASSLVGDPLYEQYF

cdr3_length: 14
d_call: .
v_call: TRBV6-1
j_call: TRBJ2-3
clone_size: .
cdr3_nt: TGTGCCAGCAGTGACCGGGGGACCACAGATACGCAGTATTTT
cdr3_aa: CASSDRGTTDTQYF

cdr3_length: 16
d_call: .
v_call: TRBV9
j_call: TRBJ1-3
clone_size: .
cdr3_nt: TGTGCCAGCAGCGCGGCAGGCAGTCTCTCTGGAAACACCATATATTTT
cdr3_aa: CASSAAGSLSGNTIYF